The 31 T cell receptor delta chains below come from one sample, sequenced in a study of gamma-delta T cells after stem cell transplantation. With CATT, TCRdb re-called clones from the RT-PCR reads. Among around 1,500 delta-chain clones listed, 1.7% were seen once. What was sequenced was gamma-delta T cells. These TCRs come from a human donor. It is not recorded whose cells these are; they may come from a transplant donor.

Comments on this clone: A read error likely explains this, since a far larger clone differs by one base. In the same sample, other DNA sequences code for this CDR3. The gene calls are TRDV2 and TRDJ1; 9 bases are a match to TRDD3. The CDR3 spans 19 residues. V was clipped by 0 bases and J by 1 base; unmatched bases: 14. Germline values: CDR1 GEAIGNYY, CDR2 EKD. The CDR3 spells CACDTLLGDTRIPTDKLIF. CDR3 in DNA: TGTGCCTGTGACACCCTACTGGGGGACACGCGTATTCCCACCGATAAACTCATCTTT.

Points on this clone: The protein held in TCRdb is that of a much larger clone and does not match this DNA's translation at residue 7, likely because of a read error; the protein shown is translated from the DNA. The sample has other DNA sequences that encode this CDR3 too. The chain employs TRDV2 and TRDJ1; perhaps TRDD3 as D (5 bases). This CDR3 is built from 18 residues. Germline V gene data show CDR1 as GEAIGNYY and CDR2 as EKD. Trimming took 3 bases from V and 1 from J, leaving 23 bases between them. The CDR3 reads CACDPVRDRKHSTDKLIF. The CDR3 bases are TGTGCCTGTGACCCCGTTAGGGATCGTAAGCACTCCACCGATAAACTCATCTTT.

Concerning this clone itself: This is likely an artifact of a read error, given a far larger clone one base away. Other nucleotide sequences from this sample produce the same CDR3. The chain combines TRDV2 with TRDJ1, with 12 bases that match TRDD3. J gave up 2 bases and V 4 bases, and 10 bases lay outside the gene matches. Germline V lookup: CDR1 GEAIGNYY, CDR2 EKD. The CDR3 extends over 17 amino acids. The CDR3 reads CACDPLLGDTRTDKLIF. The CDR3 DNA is TGTGCCTGTGATCCGCTGCTGGGGGATACGCGAACCGATAAACTCATCTTT.

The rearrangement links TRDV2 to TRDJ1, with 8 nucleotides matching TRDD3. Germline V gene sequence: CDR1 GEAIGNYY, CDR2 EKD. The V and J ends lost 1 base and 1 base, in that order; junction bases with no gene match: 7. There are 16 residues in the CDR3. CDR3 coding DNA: TGTGCCTGTGACACAATGGCTGGGGGACCCACCGATAAACTCATCTTT. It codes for CACDTMAGGPTDKLIF.

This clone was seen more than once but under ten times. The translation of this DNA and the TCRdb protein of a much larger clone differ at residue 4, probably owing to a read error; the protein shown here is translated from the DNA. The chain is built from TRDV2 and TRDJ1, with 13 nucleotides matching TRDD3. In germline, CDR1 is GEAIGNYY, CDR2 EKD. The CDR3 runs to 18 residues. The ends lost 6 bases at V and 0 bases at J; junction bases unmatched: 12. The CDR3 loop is CACNVLGDTKEDTDKLIF. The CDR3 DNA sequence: TGTGCCTGTAACGTACTGGGGGATACGAAGGAGGACACCGATAAACTCATCTTT.

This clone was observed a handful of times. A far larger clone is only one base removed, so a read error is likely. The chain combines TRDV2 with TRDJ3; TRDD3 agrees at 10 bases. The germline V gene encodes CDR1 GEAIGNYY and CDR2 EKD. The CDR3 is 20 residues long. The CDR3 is CARDTGTGGFPSWDTRQMFF. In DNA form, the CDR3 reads TGTGCCCGTGACACCGGGACTGGGGGATTCCCTTCCTGGGACACCCGACAGATGTTTTTC.

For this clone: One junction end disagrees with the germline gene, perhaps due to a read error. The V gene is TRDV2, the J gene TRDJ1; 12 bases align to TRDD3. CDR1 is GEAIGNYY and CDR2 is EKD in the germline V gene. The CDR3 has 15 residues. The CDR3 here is CACDRLLGDTGKLIF. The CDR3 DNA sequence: TGTGCCTGTGACCGTCTACTGGGGGATACCGGTAAACTCATCTTT.

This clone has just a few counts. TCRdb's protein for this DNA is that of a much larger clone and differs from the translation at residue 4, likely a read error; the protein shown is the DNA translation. CDR3 sequence: CACGTGVGDWSSWDTRQMFF. CDR3 sequence (DNA): TGTGCCTGTGGCACCGGCGTGGGGGACTGGAGCTCCTGGGACACCCGACAGATGTTTTTC. The chain combines TRDV2 with TRDJ3; 7 bases fit TRDD3. This CDR3 has 20 amino acids. Germline V gene lookup returns CDR1 GEAIGNYY and CDR2 EKD.

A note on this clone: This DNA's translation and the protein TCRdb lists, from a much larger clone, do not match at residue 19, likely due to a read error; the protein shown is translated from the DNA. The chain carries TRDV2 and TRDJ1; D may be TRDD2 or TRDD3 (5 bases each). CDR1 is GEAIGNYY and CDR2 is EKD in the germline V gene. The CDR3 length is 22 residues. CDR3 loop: CACDTMPTFRGESRGYTDELIF. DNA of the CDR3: TGTGCCTGTGACACCATGCCTACATTTCGTGGGGAAAGTCGGGGGTACACCGATGAACTCATCTTT.

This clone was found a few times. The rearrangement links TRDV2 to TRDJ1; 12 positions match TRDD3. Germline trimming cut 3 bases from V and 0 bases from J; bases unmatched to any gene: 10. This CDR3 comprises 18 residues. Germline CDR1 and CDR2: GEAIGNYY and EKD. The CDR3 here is CACDALLGDTPNTDKLIF. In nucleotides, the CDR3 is TGTGCCTGTGACGCTTTACTGGGGGATACTCCGAACACCGATAAACTCATCTTT.

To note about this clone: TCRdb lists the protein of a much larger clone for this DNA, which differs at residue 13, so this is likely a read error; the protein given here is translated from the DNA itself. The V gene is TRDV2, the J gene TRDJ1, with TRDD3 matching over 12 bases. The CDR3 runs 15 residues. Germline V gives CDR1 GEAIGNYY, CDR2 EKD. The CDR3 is CACDPLLGDTGKFIF. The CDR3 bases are TGTGCCTGTGACCCCTTACTGGGGGATACCGGTAAATTCATCTTT.

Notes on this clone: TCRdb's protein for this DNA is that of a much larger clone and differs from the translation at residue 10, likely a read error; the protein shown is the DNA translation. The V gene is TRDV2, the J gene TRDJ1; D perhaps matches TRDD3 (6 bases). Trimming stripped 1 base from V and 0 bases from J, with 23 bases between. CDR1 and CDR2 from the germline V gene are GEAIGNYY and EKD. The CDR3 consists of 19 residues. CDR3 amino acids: CACDTLYAGRYENTDKLIF. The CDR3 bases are TGTGCCTGTGACACACTATATGCTGGGAGATACGAAAACACCGATAAACTCATCTTT.

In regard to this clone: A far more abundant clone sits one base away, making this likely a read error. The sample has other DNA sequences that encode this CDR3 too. In DNA, the CDR3 is TGTGCCTGCGACACCCTACTGGGGGATACGCGTATTCCCACCGATAAACTCATCTTT. It codes for CACDTLLGDTRIPTDKLIF. This chain links TRDV2 with TRDJ1; 13 bases are shared with TRDD3. CDR3 size: 19 residues. CDR1 is GEAIGNYY and CDR2 is EKD in the germline V gene.

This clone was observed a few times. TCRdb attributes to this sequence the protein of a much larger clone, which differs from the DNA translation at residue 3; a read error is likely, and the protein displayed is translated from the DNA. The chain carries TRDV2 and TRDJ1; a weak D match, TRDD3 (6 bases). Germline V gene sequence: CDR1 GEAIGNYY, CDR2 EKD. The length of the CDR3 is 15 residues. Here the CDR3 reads CARDSVLGKPDKLIF. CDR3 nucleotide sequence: TGTGCCCGTGACTCTGTACTGGGAAAGCCCGATAAACTCATCTTT.

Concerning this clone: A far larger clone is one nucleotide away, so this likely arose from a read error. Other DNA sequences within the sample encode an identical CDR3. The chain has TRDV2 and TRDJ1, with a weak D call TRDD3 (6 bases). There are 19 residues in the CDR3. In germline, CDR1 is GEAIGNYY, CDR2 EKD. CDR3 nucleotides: TGTGCCTGTGACGCCCTAGGGGGACGGGCCGACCTTTACACCGATAAACTCATCTTC. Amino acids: CACDALGGRADLYTDKLIF.

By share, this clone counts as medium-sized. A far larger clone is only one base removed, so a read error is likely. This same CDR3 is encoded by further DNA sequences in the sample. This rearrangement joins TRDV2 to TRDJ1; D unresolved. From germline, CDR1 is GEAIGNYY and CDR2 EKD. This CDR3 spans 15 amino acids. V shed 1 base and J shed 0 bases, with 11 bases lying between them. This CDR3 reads CACDTLGAYTDKLIF. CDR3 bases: TGTGCCTGTGACACGCTAGGGGCCTACACCGATAAACTCATCTTT.

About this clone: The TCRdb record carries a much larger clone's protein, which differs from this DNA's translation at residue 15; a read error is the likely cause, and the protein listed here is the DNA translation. This chain's CDR3 is CALGEETVWGIRITNKLIF. The CDR3 DNA is TGTGCTCTTGGGGAAGAGACGGTCTGGGGGATACGAATCACCAATAAACTCATCTTT. This rearrangement joins TRDV1 to TRDJ1; TRDD3 matches at 12 bases. Germline CDR1 reads TSWWSYY; CDR2 reads QGS. The CDR3 contains 19 residues.

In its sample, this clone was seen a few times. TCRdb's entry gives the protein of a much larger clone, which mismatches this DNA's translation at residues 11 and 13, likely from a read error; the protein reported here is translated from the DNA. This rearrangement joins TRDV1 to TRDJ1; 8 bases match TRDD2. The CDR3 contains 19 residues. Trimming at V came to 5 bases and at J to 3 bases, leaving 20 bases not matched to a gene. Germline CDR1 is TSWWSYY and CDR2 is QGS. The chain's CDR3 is CALGTPFLILRNAADKLIF. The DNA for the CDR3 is TGTGCTCTTGGGACCCCCTTCCTAATACTGAGGAACGCGGCCGATAAACTCATCTTT.

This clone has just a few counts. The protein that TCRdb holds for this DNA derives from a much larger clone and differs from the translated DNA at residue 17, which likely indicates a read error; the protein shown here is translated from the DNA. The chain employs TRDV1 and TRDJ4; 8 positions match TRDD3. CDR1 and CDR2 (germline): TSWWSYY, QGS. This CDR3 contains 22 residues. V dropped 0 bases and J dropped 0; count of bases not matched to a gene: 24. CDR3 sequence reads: CALGELGVLSYWGSLKARPLIF. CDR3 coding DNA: TGTGCTCTTGGGGAACTAGGGGTCCTCTCCTACTGGGGGTCCCTAAAGGCCAGACCCCTGATCTTT.

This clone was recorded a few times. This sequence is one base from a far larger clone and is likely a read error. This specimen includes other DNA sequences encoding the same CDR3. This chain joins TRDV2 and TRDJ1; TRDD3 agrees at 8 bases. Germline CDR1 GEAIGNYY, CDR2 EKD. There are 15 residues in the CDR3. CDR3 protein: CACDTGGGFTDKLIF. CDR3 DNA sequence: TGTGCCTGTGACACCGGTGGGGGATTTACCGATAAGCTCATCTTT.

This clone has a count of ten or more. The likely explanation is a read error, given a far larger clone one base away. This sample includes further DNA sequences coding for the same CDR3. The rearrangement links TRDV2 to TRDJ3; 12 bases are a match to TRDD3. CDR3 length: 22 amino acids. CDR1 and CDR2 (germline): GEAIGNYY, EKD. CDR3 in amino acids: CACDTVLGDTIPSSWDTRQMFF. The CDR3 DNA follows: TGTGCCTGCGACACAGTACTGGGGGATACTATCCCCAGCTCCTGGGACACCCGACAGATGTTTTTC.

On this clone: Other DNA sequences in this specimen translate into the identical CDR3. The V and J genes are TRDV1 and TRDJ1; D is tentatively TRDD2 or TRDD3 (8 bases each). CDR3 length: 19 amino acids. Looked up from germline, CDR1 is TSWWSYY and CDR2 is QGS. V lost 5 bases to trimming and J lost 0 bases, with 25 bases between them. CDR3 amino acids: CALGTPFLILGAYTDKLIF. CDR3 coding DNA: TGTGCTCTTGGGACCCCCTTCCTAATACTGGGGGCCTACACCGATAAACTCATCTTT.

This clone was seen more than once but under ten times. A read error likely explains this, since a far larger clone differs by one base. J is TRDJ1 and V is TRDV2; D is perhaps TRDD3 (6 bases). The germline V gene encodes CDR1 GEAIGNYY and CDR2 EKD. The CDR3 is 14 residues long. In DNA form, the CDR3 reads TGTGCCTGTGACACCTGGGGATCTACCGATAAACCCATCTTT. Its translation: CACDTWGSTDKPIF.

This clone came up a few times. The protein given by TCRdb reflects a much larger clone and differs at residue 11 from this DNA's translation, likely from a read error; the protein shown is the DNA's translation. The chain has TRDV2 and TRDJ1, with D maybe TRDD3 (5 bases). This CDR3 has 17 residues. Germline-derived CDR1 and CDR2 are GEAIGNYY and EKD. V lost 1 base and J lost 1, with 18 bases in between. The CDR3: CACDTLSRDPRTDKLIF. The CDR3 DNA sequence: TGTGCCTGTGACACGCTCTCTCGGGATCCACGCACCGATAAACTCATCTTT.

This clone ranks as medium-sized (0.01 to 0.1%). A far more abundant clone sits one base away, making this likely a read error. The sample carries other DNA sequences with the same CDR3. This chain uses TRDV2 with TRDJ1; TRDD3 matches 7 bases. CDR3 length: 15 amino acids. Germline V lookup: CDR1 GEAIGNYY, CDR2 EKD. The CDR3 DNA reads TGTGCCTGTGACACGCTGGGGGCCTACACCGATAAACTCATCTTC. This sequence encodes CACDTLGAYTDKLIF.

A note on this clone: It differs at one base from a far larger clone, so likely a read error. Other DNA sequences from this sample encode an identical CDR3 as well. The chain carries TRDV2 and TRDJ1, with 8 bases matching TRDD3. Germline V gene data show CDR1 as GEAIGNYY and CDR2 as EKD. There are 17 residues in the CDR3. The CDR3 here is CACDTVSWGNNTDKLIF. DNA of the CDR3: TGTGCCTGTGACACAGTAAGCTGGGGGAACAACACCGATAAGCTCATCTTT.

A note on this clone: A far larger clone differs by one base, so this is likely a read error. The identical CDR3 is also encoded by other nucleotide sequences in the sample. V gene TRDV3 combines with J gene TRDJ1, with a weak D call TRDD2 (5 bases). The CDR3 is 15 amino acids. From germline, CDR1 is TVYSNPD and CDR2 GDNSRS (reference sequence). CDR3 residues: CAFGNFPLNTDKLIF. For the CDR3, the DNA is TGTGCCTTTGGAAACTTCCCCCTCAACACCGATAAACTTATCTTT. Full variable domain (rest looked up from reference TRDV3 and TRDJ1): CDKVTQSSPDQTVASGSEVVLLCTYDTVYSNPDLFWYRIRPDYSFQFVFYGDNSRSEGADFTQGRFSVKHILTQKAFHLVISPVRTEDSATYYCAFGNFPLNTDKLIFGKGTRVTVEP.

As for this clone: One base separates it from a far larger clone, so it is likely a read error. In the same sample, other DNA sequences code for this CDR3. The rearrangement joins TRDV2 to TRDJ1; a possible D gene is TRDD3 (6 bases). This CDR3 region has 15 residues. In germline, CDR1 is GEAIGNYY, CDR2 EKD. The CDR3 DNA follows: TGTGCCTGTGACCCCTTACTGGGTGATACCGGTAAACTCATCTTT. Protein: CACDPLLGDTGKLIF.

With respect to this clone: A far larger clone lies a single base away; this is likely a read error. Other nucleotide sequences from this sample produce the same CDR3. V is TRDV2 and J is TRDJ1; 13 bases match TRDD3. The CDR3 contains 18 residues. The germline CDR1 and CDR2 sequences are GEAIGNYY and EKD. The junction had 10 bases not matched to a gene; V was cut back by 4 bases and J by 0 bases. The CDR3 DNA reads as TGTGCCTGTGATGTACTGGGGGATACGAAGGAGGACACCGATAAACTCATCTTT. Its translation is CACDVLGDTKEDTDKLIF.

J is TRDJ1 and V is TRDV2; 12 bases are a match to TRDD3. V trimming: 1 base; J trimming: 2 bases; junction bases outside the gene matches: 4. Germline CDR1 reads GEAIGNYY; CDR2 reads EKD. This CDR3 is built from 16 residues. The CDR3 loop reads CACDTLGDTRTDKLIF. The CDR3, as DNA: TGTGCCTGTGACACGCTGGGGGATACGCGAACCGATAAACTCATCTTT.

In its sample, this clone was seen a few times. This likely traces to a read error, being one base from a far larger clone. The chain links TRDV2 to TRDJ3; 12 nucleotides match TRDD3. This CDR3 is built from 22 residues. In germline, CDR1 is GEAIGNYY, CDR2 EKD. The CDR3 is CACDTVLGDTIPSSWDTRQTFF. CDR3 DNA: TGTGCCTGTGACACAGTACTGGGGGATACTATCCCCAGCTCCTGGGACACCCGACAGACGTTTTTC.